Below, one T cell receptor (beta chain) is given with its context. Antigen unknown. Germline loops: CDR1 SEHNR, CDR2 FQNEAQ (reference sequence). This CDR3 spans 15 amino acids. With 6 bases clipped from V and 2 bases from J, the junction kept 9 bases outside the gene matches. These data come from a study of T cell responses to AZD1222 COVID-19 vaccine. Data came from immunoSEQ multiplex PCR; TCRdb stores just in-frame clones and leaves some out. The sample consists of roughly 170,000 clones, about 86% of them appearing once. Broader study findings: Scientists sampled the repertoires only once the peak T cell response had passed.

This clonotype was obtained from an adult in good health. Sequenced material: peripheral blood, taken on day 0 of AZD1222 vaccination. This chain joins TRBV7-9 and TRBJ1-2, with 7 bases lining up with TRBD1. CDR3 residues: CASSRTDRKNYGYTF. The CDR3 nucleotides read TGTGCCAGCAGTCGAACGGACAGGAAGAACTATGGCTACACCTTC.